This TCR beta chain is drawn from a study of T cells in localized non-small cell lung cancer. Study-level points and caveats: Longer overall survival associated with higher blood T cell density; shorter survival with higher adjacent-lung clonality. Compared with tumor, uninvolved adjacent lung displayed greater T cell clonality, ranking highest overall.

As to this clone: Its cognate antigen is unknown.

The data were produced by immunoSEQ multiplex PCR, yet TCRdb's version contains in-frame clones alone and is incomplete. The sample shows roughly 27,000 clones, about nine tenths of them seen only once. There are 17 residues in the CDR3. Germline V gene lookup returns CDR1 KGHSH and CDR2 LQKENI. Trimming left V 3 bases short and J 1 base short, with 16 bases between. Sequenced material: peripheral blood, taken before any cancer treatment. The rearrangement uses TRBV18 and TRBJ1-5; D uncertain. This clonotype was sampled from a woman aged 35 to 69 with stage I lung adenocarcinoma. This CDR3 is CASSPTLPGGSNQPQHF. In nucleotides, the CDR3 is TGTGCCAGCTCACCGACTCTACCGGGTGGGAGCAATCAGCCCCAGCATTTT.